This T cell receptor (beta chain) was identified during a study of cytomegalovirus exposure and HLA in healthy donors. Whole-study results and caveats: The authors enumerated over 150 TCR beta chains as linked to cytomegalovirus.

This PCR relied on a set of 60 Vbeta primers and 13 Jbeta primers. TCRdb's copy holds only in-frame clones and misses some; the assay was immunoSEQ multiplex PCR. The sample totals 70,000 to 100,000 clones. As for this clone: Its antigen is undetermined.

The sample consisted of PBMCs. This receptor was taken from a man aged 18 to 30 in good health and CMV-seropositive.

CDR3 bases: TGTGCCAGCAGCCGGACAGGGGATATTGGGTACGAGCAGTACTTC. Amino acid sequence: CASSRTGDIGYEQYF. This rearrangement joins TRBV11-2 to TRBJ2-7; 9 nucleotides agree with TRBD1. Trimming at V came to 5 bases and at J to 4 bases, leaving 9 bases not matched to a gene. This CDR3 comprises 15 residues. Per the germline V gene, CDR1 is SGHAT and CDR2 is FQNNGV.